The T cell receptor (beta chain) described here comes from a study of cytomegalovirus exposure and HLA in healthy donors. Overall study results and limits: There were some public TCRs occurring in many donors, but most TCR sequences were rare.

V shed 5 bases, J shed 1 base, and the junction held 5 bases outside the gene matches. The CDR3 length is 15 residues. Germline CDR1 and CDR2: SNHLY and FYNNEI. In the PCR, 60 Vbeta and 13 Jbeta primers were used. Assay: immunoSEQ multiplex PCR; the TCRdb copy retains only in-frame clones and omits some. The table lists approximately 75,000 clones, 65% to 70% of them singletons. This clone was counted once. Antigen: not known. This TCR derives from a man aged 40-49 years in good health and CMV-seropositive. The chain carries TRBV2 and TRBJ1-1; 9 bases agree with TRBD1. Sequenced material: PBMCs. The CDR3 DNA follows: TGTGCCAGCAGTCGACAGGGGGTCACGAACACTGAAGCTTTCTTT. Amino acid sequence: CASSRQGVTNTEAFF.